In this sample, the clone carrying this T cell receptor beta chain turned up many times. This record comes from a study of regulatory T cells in long-lasting Graves disease. CDR3 length: 12 residues. The V end lost 10 bases, the J end lost 9 bases, and 16 bases lay between the germline ends. Germline loops: CDR1 MNHEY, CDR2 SMNVEV (reference sequence). Arm-PCR of CDR3 regions with iRepertoire HTBI primers generated TCR beta libraries. A single record per CDR3 protein comes from TCRdb applying MiXCR to the multiplex PCR reads. The table shows approximately 230,000 distinct CDR3 sequences, with about 16% occurring only once. Stated time point: newly diagnosed GD, antithyroid drugs for less than 3 months. PBMCs were the source of the RNA used for TCR sequencing.

V usage is TRBV27 and J usage is TRBJ2-1, with D perhaps TRBD2 (6 bases). This clonotype was obtained from a female donor with Graves disease. Sequencing was performed on peripheral blood mononuclear cells (PBMCs), taken at new diagnosis, from a patient treated with antithyroid drugs. The CDR3, as DNA: TGTGCCACCTCCCGGGGAGCGGGTGAGCAGTTCTTC. Its translation is CATSRGAGEQFF.